These 18 T cell receptor beta chains share one sample of origin, sequenced in a study of cytomegalovirus exposure and HLA in healthy donors. The protocol was immunoSEQ multiplex PCR, while the TCRdb copy is restricted to in-frame clones and leaves out a portion. The data contain 100,000 to 150,000 clones, about 93% of them seen just once; the ten biggest clones take up roughly 1.3%. The specimen sequenced was PBMCs. Receptors were obtained from a woman aged 18-30 years in good health and CMV-seronegative.

This chain links TRBV6-1 with TRBJ1-4, with TRBD1 identical over 7 bases. J was trimmed by 6 bases and V by 6 bases; bases with no gene match: 7. The CDR3 consists of 14 residues. Germline V lookup: CDR1 MNHNS, CDR2 SASEGT. The CDR3, as DNA: TGTGCCAGCAGAGCGACAGGGTTTTATGAAAAACTGTTTTTT. Amino acid sequence: CASRATGFYEKLFF.

This chain connects TRBV7-6 to TRBJ2-5; maybe TRBD1 (6 bases). CDR1 SGHVS and CDR2 FNYEAQ come from the germline V gene. V gave up 4 bases and J gave up 1 base, with 10 bases separating them. The CDR3 has 14 amino acids. This chain's CDR3 is CASSSTGPQETQYF. Written as DNA, the CDR3 is TGTGCCAGCAGCTCTACAGGGCCCCAAGAGACCCAGTACTTC.

The rearrangement joins TRBV5-1 to TRBJ2-7; D remains ambiguous. V lost 0 bases, J lost 0 bases, and 13 bases lay in between. Germline loops: CDR1 SGHRS, CDR2 YFSETQ. The CDR3 is 16 amino acids. The CDR3 DNA reads as TGCGCCAGCAGCTTGGCCCCAGGCTCCAGCTCCTACGAGCAGTACTTC. Protein sequence: CASSLAPGSSSYEQYF.

The genes are TRBV10-3 and TRBJ2-7, with TRBD1 identical over 10 bases. The CDR3 is 15 residues long. V was clipped by 4 bases and J by 6 bases; unmatched bases: 9. The germline V gene has CDR1 ENHRY and CDR2 SYGVKD. The CDR3 sequence is CAISVEGQGNIEQYF. The CDR3 coding sequence is TGTGCCATCAGTGTAGAGGGACAGGGGAACATCGAGCAGTACTTC.

J is TRBJ2-2 and V is TRBV9; D is perhaps TRBD1 (6 bases). CDR3 size: 16 residues. V was pared by 0 bases and J by 5 bases, with 14 bases between. CDR1 and CDR2 from the germline V gene are SGDLS and YYNGEE. The CDR3 coding sequence is TGTGCCAGCAGCGTAGGGGGGCTAGTGGAGACCGGGGAGCTGTTTTTT. Encoded protein: CASSVGGLVETGELFF. The full variable domain, rest sourced from reference TRBV9 and TRBJ2-2, is DSGVTQTPKHLITATGQRVTLRCSPRSGDLSVYWYQQSLDQGLQFLIQYYNGEERAKGNILERFSAQQFPDLHSELNLSSLELGDSALYFCASSVGGLVETGELFFGEGSRLTVL.

This clone appeared once. The V call is TRBV19, the J call TRBJ2-7, with 9 bases lining up with TRBD1. Losses at the gene ends were 4 bases for V and 5 bases for J; bases not matched to a gene: 9. This CDR3 region has 15 residues. Germline V gene lookup returns CDR1 LNHDA and CDR2 SQIVND (reference sequence). The CDR3 reads CASSRVGTGSHEQYF. DNA for the CDR3: TGTGCCAGTAGTAGGGTTGGGACAGGGTCCCACGAGCAGTACTTC.

This chain links TRBV9 with TRBJ2-1, with 7 nucleotides matching TRBD2. Trimming cost V 0 bases and J 14 bases; bases outside gene matches: 14. The CDR3 is made up of 15 amino acids. CDR1 is SGDLS, CDR2 YYNGEE, per germline. The CDR3 region has the DNA TGTGCCAGCAGCGTAGATAGTATGGGGGGGTTCGAGAAGTTCTTC. Residues: CASSVDSMGGFEKFF.

CDR3 in amino acids: CASSTGRGEADTQYF. CDR3 nucleotide sequence: TGTGCCAGCAGCACAGGGAGGGGCGAAGCAGATACGCAGTATTTT. The chain has TRBV6-4 and TRBJ2-3; possible D gene TRBD2, 7 bases. Germline V CDR1 and CDR2: MRHNA, SNTAGT. The CDR3 is made up of 15 amino acids. The V end lost 6 bases, the J end lost 4 bases, and 17 bases lay between the germline ends.

The rearrangement joins TRBV5-1 to TRBJ2-2; D is perhaps TRBD2 (6 bases). From germline, CDR1 is SGHRS and CDR2 YFSETQ. The CDR3 consists of 16 residues. Trimming removed 4 bases at V and 7 bases at J, with 20 bases between. CDR3 coding DNA: TGCGCCAGCAGCCTTATCGGTGGGGACTCCTTCGGGGAGCTGTTTTTT. The encoded protein is CASSLIGGDSFGELFF. The variable domain in full, completed from reference TRBV5-1 and TRBJ2-2, reads KAGVTQTPRYLIKTRGQQVTLSCSPISGHRSVSWYQQTPGQGLQFLFEYFSETQRNKGNFPGRFSGRQFSNSRSEMNVSTLELGDSALYLCASSLIGGDSFGELFFGEGSRLTVL.

The V and J genes are TRBV5-3 and TRBJ2-4, with TRBD2 matching 10 bases. Being an ORF, TRBV5-3 has a function that is uncertain. The CDR3 is made up of 18 amino acids. The V gene end was trimmed by 4 bases and the J gene end by 3 bases; junction bases not matched to a gene: 13. The DNA for the CDR3 is TGTGCCAGAAGCGGGGGGCTAGCGGGAGAGTCGGACAAAAACATTCAGTACTTC. The encoded protein is CARSGGLAGESDKNIQYF.

J is TRBJ2-1 and V is TRBV30, with D unresolved. The germline V gene has CDR1 GTSNPN and CDR2 SVGIG (reference sequence). There are 14 residues in the CDR3. The germline V and J ends were trimmed by 2 bases and 4 bases, with 12 bases remaining between them. CDR3 sequence: CAWSTTDKYNEQFF. The CDR3 bases are TGTGCCTGGAGTACCACCGACAAATACAATGAGCAGTTCTTC.

CDR3 coding DNA: TGTGCCAGCAGCCAAGTTGTAAGTAGCGAGCAGTACTTC. It is translated as CASSQVVSSEQYF. The J gene is TRBJ2-7, the V gene TRBV4-2, with no clear D. Looked up from germline, CDR1 is LGHNA and CDR2 is YNFKEQ. V lost 1 base and J 6 bases, leaving 10 bases between the germline ends. The CDR3 has 13 amino acids.

The rearrangement uses TRBV19 and TRBJ2-1, with no clear D. CDR1 and CDR2 from the germline V gene are LNHDA and SQIVND (reference sequence). The V end was cut by 0 bases, the J end by 7 bases, with 7 bases between. This CDR3 has 13 amino acids. The CDR3 nucleotides are TGTGCCAGTAGTATAGAGGTAGAGAATGAGCAGTTCTTC. Its protein product is CASSIEVENEQFF.

This clone was seen once. CDR3 in DNA: TGTGCCAGCAGCGCGTGGGACAGGGAGAATCAGCCCCAGCATTTT. Encoded protein: CASSAWDRENQPQHF. The rearrangement uses TRBV9 and TRBJ1-5, with TRBD1 matching 9 bases. CDR3 length: 15 amino acids. The trim removed 3 bases at V and 4 bases at J, leaving 5 bases unmatched. Looked up from germline, CDR1 is SGDLS and CDR2 is YYNGEE.

This chain uses TRBV29-1 with TRBJ1-3, with 8 bases that match TRBD1. From germline, CDR1 is SQVTM and CDR2 ANQGSEA. The CDR3 runs 13 residues. V lost 7 bases, J lost 3 bases, and 5 bases stayed unmatched. CDR3 region: CSGQGLIGNTIYF. In DNA form, the CDR3 reads TGCAGCGGACAGGGGCTAATTGGAAACACCATATATTTT.

The rearrangement links TRBV28 to TRBJ1-3; D remains ambiguous. The length of the CDR3 is 16 residues. CDR1 and CDR2 (germline): MDHEN, SYDVKM. Deletions cut 7 bases from V and 0 bases from J, with 16 bases between. The CDR3 DNA reads TGTGCCAGCACCCCTGGTGGTGCAGACTCTGGAAACACCATATATTTT. Amino acid sequence: CASTPGGADSGNTIYF.

V and J are TRBV30 and TRBJ2-5, with TRBD1 as a possible D gene (6 bases). The germline V gene encodes CDR1 GTSNPN and CDR2 SVGIG (reference sequence). V was cut by 4 bases and J by 2 bases, with 14 bases left in between. CDR3 length equals 14 residues. The CDR3 here is CAWNRGTGQETQYF. The CDR3 DNA reads TGTGCCTGGAATAGGGGGACGGGGCAAGAGACCCAGTACTTC. Looking up the rest from reference TRBV30 and TRBJ2-5 gives the full variable domain: SQTIHQWPATLVQPVGSPLSLECTVEGTSNPNLYWYRQAAGRGLQLLFYSVGIGQISSEVPQNLSASRPQDRQFILSSKKLLLSDSGFYLCAWNRGTGQETQYFGPGTRLLVL.

The rearrangement joins TRBV7-9 to TRBJ1-5; tentatively, D is TRBD1 (5 bases). Germline V gives CDR1 SEHNR, CDR2 FQNEAQ (reference sequence). V was pared by 5 bases and J by 3 bases, with 11 bases between. The CDR3 is 14 amino acids. The CDR3 DNA reads as TGTGCCAGCAGCCTGCAGGGACTCAATCAGCCCCAGCATTTT. Protein sequence: CASSLQGLNQPQHF.